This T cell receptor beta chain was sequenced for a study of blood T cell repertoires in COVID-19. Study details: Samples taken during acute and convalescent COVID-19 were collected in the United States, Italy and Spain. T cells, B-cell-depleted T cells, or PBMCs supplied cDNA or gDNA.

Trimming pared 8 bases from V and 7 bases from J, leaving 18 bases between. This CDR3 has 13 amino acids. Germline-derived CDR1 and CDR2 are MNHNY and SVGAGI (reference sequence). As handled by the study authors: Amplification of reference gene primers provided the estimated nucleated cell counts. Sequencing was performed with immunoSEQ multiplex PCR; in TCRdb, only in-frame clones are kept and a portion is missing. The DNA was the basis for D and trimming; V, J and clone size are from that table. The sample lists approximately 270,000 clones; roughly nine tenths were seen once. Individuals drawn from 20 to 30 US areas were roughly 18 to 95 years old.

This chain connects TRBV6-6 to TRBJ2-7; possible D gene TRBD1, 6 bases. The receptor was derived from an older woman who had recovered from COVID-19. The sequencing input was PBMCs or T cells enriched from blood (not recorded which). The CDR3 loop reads CASVQGATGEQYF. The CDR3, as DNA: TGTGCCAGCGTACAGGGAGCCACTGGGGAGCAGTACTTC.